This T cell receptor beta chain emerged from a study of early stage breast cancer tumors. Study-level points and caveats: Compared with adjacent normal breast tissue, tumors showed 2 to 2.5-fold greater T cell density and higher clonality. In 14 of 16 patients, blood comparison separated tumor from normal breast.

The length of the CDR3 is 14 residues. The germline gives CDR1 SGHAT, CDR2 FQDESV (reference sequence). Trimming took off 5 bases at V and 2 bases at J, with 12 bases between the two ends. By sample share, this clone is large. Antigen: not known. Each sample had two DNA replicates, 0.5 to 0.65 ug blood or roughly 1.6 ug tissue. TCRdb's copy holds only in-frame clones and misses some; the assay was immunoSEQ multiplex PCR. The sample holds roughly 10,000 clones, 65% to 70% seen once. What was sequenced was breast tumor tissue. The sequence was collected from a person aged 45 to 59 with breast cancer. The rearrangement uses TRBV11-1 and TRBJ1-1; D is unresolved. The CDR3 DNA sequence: TGTGCCAGCAGCAAATCGAACATCAACACTGAAGCTTTCTTT. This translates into CASSKSNINTEAFF. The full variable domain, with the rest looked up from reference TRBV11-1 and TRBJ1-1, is EAEVAQSPRYKITEKSQAVAFWCDPISGHATLYWYRQILGQGPELLVQFQDESVVDDSQLPKDRFSAERLKGVDSTLKIQPAELGDSAMYLCASSKSNINTEAFFGQGTRLTVV.